In its sample, the clone carrying this T cell receptor (beta chain) is medium-sized. TCRdb re-derived calls from the 5' RACE reads in MiXCR, one entry per CDR3 protein. This repertoire shows around 10,000 distinct CDR3 sequences, about a sixth found once; its top ten account for 3.8%. Treg sorting used a CD4+CD25+CD127-/low gate. J gave up 8 bases and V 5 bases, and 9 bases lay outside the gene matches. The CDR3 covers 14 residues. Germline V CDR1 and CDR2: DFQATT, SNEGSKA (reference sequence). The clonotype was recovered from a female donor with breast cancer. Sequencing input: Tregs sorted from a lymph node. The rearrangement links TRBV20-1 to TRBJ1-1; 12 nucleotides match TRBD1. Here the CDR3 reads CSAPGTGGATEAFF. CDR3 in DNA: TGCAGTGCTCCAGGGACAGGGGGCGCGACGGAAGCTTTCTTT.